The 20 T cell receptor beta chains given below trace back to one sample, sequenced in a study of chemoradiotherapy in HPV16-positive cancers. Libraries were prepared by immunoSEQ multiplex PCR; TCRdb keeps only in-frame clonotypes and omits some of them. The table lists around 3,000 clones, roughly 90% of them singletons. Sample: tumor tissue, taken from a patient who underwent chemoradiotherapy. The receptors were sampled from a human donor with HPV-associated anogenital cancer.

The CDR3 is CASSGNGATDTQYF. In nucleotides, the CDR3 is TGTGCCAGCAGTGGGAACGGGGCTACAGATACGCAGTATTTT. This chain connects TRBV6-4 to TRBJ2-3; either TRBD1 or TRBD2 may fit D (5 bases each). This CDR3 is 14 amino acids long. Trimming removed 4 bases from V and 3 bases from J, with 11 bases in between. The V gene's germline CDR1 is MRHNA and CDR2 SNTAGT.

The CDR3 nucleotides are TGCGCCAGCAGCTTGGGATCGGGACTCACCGACGAGCAGTACTTC. It yields the protein CASSLGSGLTDEQYF. V is TRBV5-1 and J is TRBJ2-7, with D maybe TRBD2 (6 bases). V lost 0 bases, J lost 5 bases, and 15 bases lay in between. Germline V gene lookup returns CDR1 SGHRS and CDR2 YFSETQ. The CDR3 runs 15 residues.

The J gene is TRBJ2-1, the V gene TRBV19; D may be TRBD1 (6 bases). The V and J ends lost 5 bases and 0 bases respectively, with 20 bases between them. CDR1 is LNHDA, CDR2 SQIVND, per germline (reference sequence). CDR3 size: 18 residues. The CDR3 is CASSGDGVGGASYNEQFF. DNA for the CDR3: TGTGCCAGTAGTGGGGACGGGGTAGGGGGAGCCTCCTACAATGAGCAGTTCTTC.

The chain joins TRBV21-1 to TRBJ1-6; the table's TRBD1 call for D was not verified on the DNA. TRBV21-1 is a recognized pseudogene. The CDR3 is 20 residues long. The CDR3 loop is CASSPNPGPEPSSYNSPLHF. For the CDR3, the DNA is TGTGCCAGCTCTCCTAATCCAGGGCCCGAACCCAGCTCCTATAATTCACCCCTCCACTTT.

The chain uses TRBV28 and TRBJ1-2; the D is unclear. Germline V CDR1 and CDR2: MDHEN, SYDVKM. The CDR3 sequence is 11 residues long. V was shortened by 9 bases and J by 8 bases, with 13 bases between the two germline ends. CDR3 sequence: CASGREGGYTF. CDR3 DNA: TGTGCCAGTGGACGGGAGGGCGGCTACACCTTC.

The chain recombines TRBV19 with TRBJ2-1, with TRBD2 matching over 11 bases. CDR3 size: 14 residues. Germline V lookup: CDR1 LNHDA, CDR2 SQIVND (reference sequence). Losses at the gene ends were 6 bases for V and 7 bases for J; bases not matched to a gene: 5. CDR3: CASSPLAGGNEQFF. The DNA for the CDR3 is TGTGCCAGTAGCCCGCTAGCGGGAGGTAATGAGCAGTTCTTC. The whole variable domain, remainder taken from reference TRBV19 and TRBJ2-1, is DGGITQSPKYLFRKEGQNVTLSCEQNLNHDAMYWYRQDPGQGLRLIYYSQIVNDFQKGDIAEGYSVSREKKESFPLTVTSAQKNPTAFYLCASSPLAGGNEQFFGPGTRLTVL.

The J gene is TRBJ2-7, the V gene TRBV11-2, with D perhaps assigned TRBD1 or TRBD2 (6 bases each). The CDR3 spans 17 residues. Trimming cost V 5 bases and J 6 bases, with 26 bases left between them. Per germline, CDR1 SGHAT and CDR2 FQNNGV. CDR3 sequence reads: CASSPRPKGGFGSEQYF. In nucleotides, the CDR3 is TGTGCCAGCAGCCCCCGACCGAAGGGGGGATTCGGGAGCGAGCAGTACTTC.

V and J are TRBV2 and TRBJ2-3; D not certain. Trimming cost V 7 bases and J 0 bases, with 17 bases left between them. The germline V gene has CDR1 SNHLY and CDR2 FYNNEI. The CDR3 contains 16 residues. The CDR3: CASIDLSLTSTDTQYF. The DNA for the CDR3 is TGTGCCAGCATTGACCTAAGCCTCACTAGCACAGATACGCAGTATTTT.

This clone has just one count. The chain is built from TRBV28 and TRBJ1-2; 7 bases are a match to TRBD1. Germline loops: CDR1 MDHEN, CDR2 SYDVKM. The CDR3 totals 11 residues. V lost 8 bases and J lost 8; bases outside the gene matches: 5. CDR3 bases: TGTGCCAGCGGAGGGGGCCGGGGCTACACCTTC. Its protein is CASGGGRGYTF.

The J gene is TRBJ2-6, the V gene TRBV15; 8 positions match TRBD1. The germline V gene has CDR1 LNHNV and CDR2 YYDKDF (reference sequence). This CDR3 contains 17 residues. V was clipped by 3 bases and J by 2 bases; unmatched bases: 6. The CDR3 sequence: CATSRAEDRAGANVLTF. CDR3 sequence (DNA): TGTGCCACCAGCAGGGCTGAGGACAGGGCTGGGGCCAACGTCCTGACTTTC. Full variable domain (rest looked up from reference TRBV15 and TRBJ2-6): DAMVIQNPRYQVTQFGKPVTLSCSQTLNHNVMYWYQQKSSQAPKLLFHYYDKDFNNEADTPDNFQSRRPNTSFCFLDIRSPGLGDTAMYLCATSRAEDRAGANVLTFGAGSRLTVL.

V gene TRBV6-1 combines with J gene TRBJ2-6; D possibly uses TRBD1 or TRBD2 (5 bases each). The CDR3 totals 15 residues. The germline gives CDR1 MNHNS, CDR2 SASEGT. Deletions cut 6 bases from V and 8 bases from J, with 17 bases between. CDR3 in DNA: TGTGCCAGCAGCGGGATTGCCGACAGTTCCAACGTCCTGACTTTC. It encodes CASSGIADSSNVLTF.

This chain joins TRBV9 and TRBJ2-2, with a weak D call TRBD2 (5 bases). The V end was cut by 0 bases, the J end by 7 bases, with 10 bases between. The V gene's germline CDR1 is SGDLS and CDR2 YYNGEE. The CDR3 has 14 residues. The chain's CDR3 is CASSVESRVGELFF. The DNA for the CDR3 is TGTGCCAGCAGCGTAGAGTCGAGGGTCGGGGAGCTGTTTTTT.

This clone was detected once. This chain joins TRBV28 and TRBJ1-3; D might be TRBD1 (5 bases). The CDR3 is 16 amino acids. The ends were cut back, 6 bases at V and 0 bases at J, with 15 bases in the middle. Per germline, CDR1 MDHEN and CDR2 SYDVKM. The CDR3 region has the DNA TGTGCCAGCAGACACGGGGGGGGTTACTCTGGAAACACCATATATTTT. Translating it yields CASRHGGGYSGNTIYF.

The J gene is TRBJ2-3, the V gene TRBV6-1, with D hard to call. Germline CDR1 MNHNS, CDR2 SASEGT. V was pared by 0 bases and J by 7 bases, with 8 bases between. The CDR3 contains 13 residues. The CDR3: CASSEAASYTQYF. The CDR3 coding sequence is TGTGCCAGCAGTGAAGCCGCGTCATATACGCAGTATTTT.

J is TRBJ1-6 and V is TRBV5-1, with 11 bases fitting TRBD1. This CDR3 has 20 amino acids. Germline loops: CDR1 SGHRS, CDR2 YFSETQ. With 0 bases clipped from V and 0 bases from J, the junction kept 8 bases outside the gene matches. CDR3 nucleotide sequence: TGCGCCAGCAGCTTGGGGACAGGGGGCTCCTCAAGCTCCTATAATTCACCCCTCCACTTT. Translating gives CASSLGTGGSSSSYNSPLHF.

The chain links TRBV27 to TRBJ2-2; D is possibly TRBD2 (6 bases). Looked up from germline, CDR1 is MNHEY and CDR2 is SMNVEV (reference sequence). This CDR3 contains 15 residues. V was pared by 7 bases and J by 3 bases, with 15 bases between. DNA of the CDR3: TGTGCCAGCAAAACCGGGGACTCAGACACCGGGGAGCTGTTTTTT. Its translation: CASKTGDSDTGELFF.

The V call is TRBV6-1, the J call TRBJ2-3; D might be TRBD2 (6 bases). Germline CDR1 and CDR2: MNHNS and SASEGT. Trimming shortened V by 3 bases and J by 0 bases, and 10 bases separated the two germline ends. This CDR3 is built from 15 residues. This CDR3 reads CASSDTAGSTDTQYF. CDR3 nucleotides: TGTGCCAGCAGTGATACAGCGGGTAGCACAGATACGCAGTATTTT.

The V gene is TRBV2, the J gene TRBJ1-1; D unclear. Germline-derived CDR1 and CDR2 are SNHLY and FYNNEI. The V gene lost 1 base and the J gene lost 11 bases, with 8 bases spanning the gap. The CDR3 contains 11 residues. The CDR3 sequence: CASSEEGGAFF. For the CDR3, the DNA is TGTGCCAGCAGTGAAGAAGGTGGGGCTTTCTTT. Full variable domain (remainder filled in from reference TRBV2 and TRBJ1-1): EPEVTQTPSHQVTQMGQEVILRCVPISNHLYFYWYRQILGQKVEFLVSFYNNEISEKSEIFDDQFSVERPDGSNFTLKIRSTKLEDSAMYFCASSEEGGAFFGQGTRLTVV.

The genes are TRBV30 and TRBJ2-7, with D tentatively TRBD1 (5 bases). CDR3 length: 13 amino acids. The germline V and J ends were trimmed by 0 bases and 11 bases, with 17 bases remaining between them. CDR1 is GTSNPN and CDR2 is SVGIG in the germline V gene (reference sequence). CDR3 DNA sequence: TGTGCCTGGAGTGTGAGTGGCAGGTCACAGGAGTACTTC. Residues: CAWSVSGRSQEYF.

This clone appeared a single time. The chain couples TRBV14 to TRBJ2-1, with D perhaps TRBD2 (5 bases). CDR3 length: 11 amino acids. V was trimmed by 4 bases and J by 9 bases, leaving 7 bases between them. Per the germline V gene, CDR1 is SGHDN and CDR2 is FVKESK. The DNA of the CDR3 is TGTGCCAGCAGCCGGGGAGTTGAGCAGTTCTTC. Encoded protein: CASSRGVEQFF.